This T cell receptor (beta chain) was sequenced for a study of blood T cell repertoires in COVID-19. TCRdb keeps only in-frame clones here, not all; method: immunoSEQ multiplex PCR. The sample carries 250,000 to 350,000 clones, 85% to 90% recorded once. V was clipped by 4 bases and J by 4 bases; unmatched bases: 7. Germline V CDR1 and CDR2: SGHRS, YFSETQ. The CDR3 covers 15 residues. The source is a woman aged 50 to 60 who had been exposed to COVID-19. What was sequenced was PBMCs or T cells enriched from blood (not recorded which). The rearrangement joins TRBV5-1 to TRBJ1-5, with 8 bases lining up with TRBD1. Written as DNA, the CDR3 is TGCGCCAGCAGCCTACAGGGGGGGGAGAATCAGCCCCAGCATTTT. Protein product: CASSLQGGENQPQHF. The variable domain in full, completed from reference TRBV5-1 and TRBJ1-5, reads KAGVTQTPRYLIKTRGQQVTLSCSPISGHRSVSWYQQTPGQGLQFLFEYFSETQRNKGNFPGRFSGRQFSNSRSEMNVSTLELGDSALYLCASSLQGGENQPQHFGDGTRLSIL.